This T cell receptor (beta chain) was obtained from a study of cytomegalovirus exposure and HLA in healthy donors. The study's findings and limits: A later analysis associated some 16,000 TCR beta sequences with HLA alleles at a 0.05 false discovery rate. Some V segments, TRBV6-2 and TRBV6-3 among them, were indistinguishable and were therefore excluded. Some 150 TCR beta chains were listed as cytomegalovirus-associated.

Regarding this clone: The antigen remains undetermined.

The PCR made use of 60 Vbeta and 13 Jbeta primers. Produced via immunoSEQ multiplex PCR; TCRdb's table is partial and in-frame only. The sample includes 150,000 to 200,000 clones, roughly 73% seen only once; the top ten take 2.5% to 4%. In germline, CDR1 is SNHLY, CDR2 FYNNEI. This CDR3 spans 20 amino acids. V dropped 4 bases and J dropped 1; count of bases not matched to a gene: 15. Material for sequencing was PBMCs. The clonotype was recovered from a female donor in good health and CMV-seronegative. The J gene is TRBJ2-3, the V gene TRBV2; 12 nucleotides line up with TRBD2. CDR3 DNA sequence: TGTGCCAGCAGTGGGTGGCCTCCCCTCCTAGCGGGAGGGCGCACAGATACGCAGTATTTT. This sequence encodes CASSGWPPLLAGGRTDTQYF.